Below are 17 T cell receptor beta chains sequenced from a single sample in a study of Graves' ophthalmopathy and Graves' hyperthyroidism (dated 2018 in TCRdb). Sequencing took place on an Illumina HiSeq 2000. TCR beta CDR3 regions were amplified from RNA transcripts for repertoire sequencing. A first-round RT-PCR used HTBI primers with the Qiagen OneStep RT-PCR kit, followed by a second-round multiplex PCR, size selection and purification. TCRdb cleaned the public reads at Q25 with fastp, built clones with MiXCR and kept in-frame beta chains. Every entry covers one CDR3 protein and lists the most common genes and DNA from its rows. Across this sample there are about 380,000 distinct CDR3 sequences, with 15% to 19% seen only once. Roughly 7% of the sample lies in the top ten. The sample taken for sequencing was peripheral blood. These receptors all come from a woman aged 18-29 years with stable Graves' hyperthyroidism. Donor details come from another sample of the same person, matched by shared clones.

This clonotype was seen more than once but under ten times. V and J are TRBV20-1 and TRBJ1-3, with 7 nucleotides matching TRBD1. Germline lookup yields CDR1 DFQATT and CDR2 SNEGSKA (reference sequence). V gave up 6 bases and J gave up 0 bases; unmatched junction bases: 11. The CDR3 has 16 amino acids. This CDR3 reads CSAPAPGQLSGNTIYF. For the CDR3, the DNA is TGCAGTGCCCCCGCCCCGGGACAGCTCTCTGGAAACACCATATATTTT.

A word on this clonotype: Likely a read error: the CDR3 ends without its conserved phenylalanine or tryptophan. The rearrangement links TRBV6-1 to TRBJ1-1; TRBD1 matches 7 bases. The CDR3 is 15 residues long. Germline V gives CDR1 MNHNS, CDR2 SASEGT. The J segment lost 11 bases and the V segment lost 4 bases, leaving 16 bases of the junction unmatched. CDR3 DNA: TGTGCCAGCAGTGCCCGTCAGGGGGGGGCGGTTGATGCTTTCTGT. The encoded protein is CASSARQGGAVDAFC.

This clonotype occurred many times. V usage is TRBV6-1 and J usage is TRBJ2-7; D gene ambiguous. Germline V gives CDR1 MNHNS, CDR2 SASEGT. V was pared by 5 bases and J by 4 bases, with 12 bases between. CDR3 length: 13 amino acids. In nucleotides, the CDR3 is TGTGCCAGCAGTACGCCCCCGGTTTACGAGCAGTACTTC. Amino acid sequence: CASSTPPVYEQYF.

The chain joins TRBV11-3 to TRBJ1-2; no clear D. V was clipped by 6 bases and J by 8 bases, with 16 bases between them. The CDR3 runs to 13 residues. Germline V lookup: CDR1 SGHNT, CDR2 YENEEA. The CDR3 spells CASRHSGGNGYTF. As DNA, the CDR3 is TGTGCCAGCAGACATTCAGGTGGCAACGGCTACACCTTC.

This clonotype showed up many times. The rearrangement links TRBV12-3 or TRBV12-4 to TRBJ2-4; D unresolved. CDR3 size: 16 residues. V lost 2 bases and J 0 bases, leaving 11 bases between the germline ends. The CDR3 coding sequence is TGTGCCAGCAGTTTAACAAGTTCTCTAGCCAAAAACATTCAGTACTTC. It encodes CASSLTSSLAKNIQYF.

In its sample, this clonotype was seen many times. This chain joins TRBV7-9 and TRBJ2-5, with a possible D match to TRBD2 (6 bases). Germline assignment: CDR1 SEHNR and CDR2 FQNEAQ (reference sequence). The CDR3 extends over 13 amino acids. V lost 11 bases and J 5 bases, leaving 18 bases between the germline ends. The CDR3: CACERAEGETQYF. CDR3 DNA sequence: TGTGCCTGCGAGCGGGCGGAGGGGGAGACCCAGTACTTC. The full variable domain, with the rest looked up from reference TRBV7-9 and TRBJ2-5, is DTGVSQNPRHKITKRGQNVTFRCDPISEHNRLYWYRQTLGQGPEFLTYFQNEAQLEKSRLLSDRFSAERPKGSFSTLEIQRTEQGDSAMYLCACERAEGETQYFGPGTRLLVL.

In its sample, this clonotype was seen many times. The chain uses TRBV5-1 and TRBJ2-4; 7 bases are shared with TRBD2. J was trimmed by 7 bases and V by 2 bases; bases with no gene match: 6. The CDR3 has 14 residues. Looked up from germline, CDR1 is SGHRS and CDR2 is YFSETQ. CDR3 nucleotide sequence: TGCGCCAGCAGCTTTCCGGGGGAGGGGAACATTCAGTACTTC. Its translation is CASSFPGEGNIQYF.

This clonotype was seen ten or more times. The chain recombines TRBV11-2 with TRBJ1-2; D unresolved. V shed 0 bases and J shed 4 bases, with 9 bases lying between them. The CDR3 runs 14 residues. Germline CDR1 and CDR2: SGHAT and FQNNGV. CDR3 in DNA: TGTGCCAGCAGCTTAGAAGGACCAGGCTATGGCTACACCTTC. Encoded protein: CASSLEGPGYGYTF.

This clonotype was recorded many times. The chain combines TRBV7-9 with TRBJ1-1; weak D call: TRBD1 (5 bases). Trimming stripped 5 bases from V and 6 bases from J, with 13 bases between. This CDR3 contains 13 residues. Germline V lookup: CDR1 SEHNR, CDR2 FQNEAQ (reference sequence). The CDR3 reads CASSPRGGPEAFF. DNA of the CDR3: TGTGCCAGCAGCCCTAGGGGAGGACCTGAAGCTTTCTTT.

In this sample, this clonotype turned up many times. This chain connects TRBV9 to TRBJ2-5; 15 bases align to TRBD2. This CDR3 is 16 amino acids long. V lost 4 bases, J lost 3 bases, and 4 bases stayed unmatched. CDR1 is SGDLS and CDR2 is YYNGEE in the germline V gene. This chain's CDR3 is CASSPGLAGGEETQYF. The DNA of the CDR3 is TGTGCCAGCAGCCCGGGACTAGCGGGGGGCGAAGAGACCCAGTACTTC. Complete variable domain (other parts from reference TRBV9 and TRBJ2-5): DSGVTQTPKHLITATGQRVTLRCSPRSGDLSVYWYQQSLDQGLQFLIQYYNGEERAKGNILERFSAQQFPDLHSELNLSSLELGDSALYFCASSPGLAGGEETQYFGPGTRLLVL.

This clonotype was counted many times. This chain's CDR3 is CASSLQGIQPQHF. CDR3 DNA sequence: TGTGCCAGCAGCCTACAGGGGATTCAGCCCCAGCATTTT. The genes are TRBV6-2 or TRBV6-3 and TRBJ1-5, with 7 nucleotides matching TRBD1. The CDR3 contains 13 residues. The germline gives CDR1 MNHEY, CDR2 SVGEGT. With V trimmed by 6 bases and J by 6 bases, 5 bases remained unmatched.

A few counts support this clonotype. V is TRBV7-3 and J is TRBJ2-7; 10 nucleotides match TRBD2. Germline loops: CDR1 SGHTA, CDR2 FQGTGA. V shed 5 bases and J 2 bases; nucleotides not matched to a gene: 6. The CDR3 has 15 residues. In nucleotides, the CDR3 is TGTGCCAGCAGCGCTAGCGGGGGTGGTACCTACGAGCAGTACTTC. It specifies CASSASGGGTYEQYF.

This clonotype was counted ten times or more. The rearrangement links TRBV29-1 to TRBJ1-2, with 9 nucleotides matching TRBD1. The trim removed 6 bases at V and 6 bases at J, leaving 5 bases unmatched. The CDR3 runs to 12 residues. CDR1 and CDR2 from the germline V gene are SQVTM and ANQGSEA. The CDR3 is CSVRQGEHGYTF. In DNA form, the CDR3 reads TGCAGCGTCCGACAGGGGGAACATGGCTACACCTTC.

Ten or more counts support this clonotype. V and J are TRBV6-2 or TRBV6-3 and TRBJ1-1; tentatively, D is TRBD1 (5 bases). The CDR3 extends over 14 amino acids. V was pared by 8 bases and J by 3 bases, with 16 bases between. Germline assignment: CDR1 MNHEY and CDR2 SVGEGT. DNA of the CDR3: TGTGCCAGCCGAATGCAAGGGACGCACACTGAAGCTTTCTTT. As protein: CASRMQGTHTEAFF.

The rearrangement uses TRBV25-1 and TRBJ1-2; 9 nucleotides agree with TRBD1. J gave up 5 bases and V 3 bases, and 4 bases lay outside the gene matches. Germline CDR1 MGHDK, CDR2 SYGVNS. The CDR3 has 14 amino acids. CDR3: CASSDGQGLYGYTF. CDR3 nucleotides: TGTGCCAGCAGTGATGGACAGGGGCTTTATGGCTACACCTTC.

This clonotype was counted many times. This rearrangement joins TRBV11-1 to TRBJ1-2; a possible D gene is TRBD1 (6 bases). Per the germline V gene, CDR1 is SGHAT and CDR2 is FQDESV (reference sequence). V lost 4 bases and J lost 4, with 13 bases in between. The CDR3 is 14 amino acids. DNA for the CDR3: TGTGCCAGCAGCTCCAGAACAGGGACCTATGGCTACACCTTC. Its translation: CASSSRTGTYGYTF.

This clonotype was counted ten times or more. This chain uses TRBV24-1 with TRBJ2-5, with TRBD1 identical over 8 bases. Germline assignment: CDR1 KGHDR and CDR2 SFDVKD. J was trimmed by 5 bases and V by 5 bases; bases with no gene match: 9. The CDR3 runs 15 residues. CDR3 region: CATSGDRGTWETQYF. CDR3 sequence (DNA): TGTGCCACCAGTGGAGACAGGGGCACGTGGGAGACCCAGTACTTC.